A single sample gave rise to the 18 T cell receptor beta chains below, sequenced in a study of T-cell memory formation after mild COVID-19. TCRdb redid the calling of the 5' RACE reads with MiXCR, one entry per CDR3 protein. The profile covers 400,000 to 450,000 distinct CDR3 sequences, with more than 15% appearing a single time and roughly 21% taken by the ten largest. The specimen sequenced was PBMCs or a T cell subset sorted from them (not recorded which). Every receptor here comes from a man in his late teens or twenties who had mild COVID-19 (a few samples of this study predate the infection). Cell type and time point are not known.

This chain uses TRBV30 with TRBJ1-2; D is possibly TRBD1 (5 bases). Trimming pared 2 bases from V and 2 bases from J, leaving 12 bases between. Germline lookup yields CDR1 GTSNPN and CDR2 SVGIG (reference sequence). The CDR3 loop spans 14 amino acids. The CDR3 here is CAWSLDTRNYGYTF. DNA for the CDR3: TGTGCCTGGAGTTTGGACACGAGGAACTATGGCTACACCTTC.

The rearrangement joins TRBV12-3 or TRBV12-4 to TRBJ2-1; 8 bases align to TRBD2. V shed 3 bases, J shed 7 bases, and the junction held 8 bases outside the gene matches. The CDR3 runs to 15 residues. This CDR3 reads CASSFGGGTVNEQFF. The DNA for the CDR3 is TGTGCCAGCAGTTTCGGGGGGGGGACCGTTAATGAGCAGTTCTTC.

This chain connects TRBV5-1 to TRBJ2-2, with 8 positions matching TRBD1. There are 18 residues in the CDR3. With 6 bases clipped from V and 3 bases from J, the junction kept 16 bases outside the gene matches. Germline assignment: CDR1 SGHRS and CDR2 YFSETQ. The DNA for the CDR3 is TGCGCCAGCACTAAGCGTTCCGGTGGACAGGGCTACACCGGGGAGCTGTTTTTT. It yields the protein CASTKRSGGQGYTGELFF.

The chain recombines TRBV28 with TRBJ1-1; no clear D gene. Germline lookup yields CDR1 MDHEN and CDR2 SYDVKM. The CDR3 spans 16 residues. The V gene lost 7 bases and the J gene lost 0 bases, with 18 bases spanning the gap. For the CDR3, the DNA is TGTGCCAGCATAACTAGCCAGGTAGAATTGAACACTGAAGCTTTCTTT. Translated, it gives CASITSQVELNTEAFF. Drawing the rest from reference TRBV28 and TRBJ1-1, the complete variable domain is DVKVTQSSRYLVKRTGEKVFLECVQDMDHENMFWYRQDPGLGLRLIYFSYDVKMKEKGDIPEGYSVSREKKERFSLILESASTNQTSMYLCASITSQVELNTEAFFGQGTRLTVV.

This clonotype was counted a few times. V is TRBV7-9 and J is TRBJ2-5; possible D gene TRBD1, 6 bases. The V gene's germline CDR1 is SEHNR and CDR2 FQNEAQ (reference sequence). The length of the CDR3 is 13 residues. V dropped 5 bases and J dropped 4 bases, with 11 bases sitting between them. CDR3 sequence: CASSVQGLETQYF. CDR3 DNA sequence: TGTGCCAGCAGCGTACAGGGTTTAGAGACCCAGTACTTC. The whole variable domain, filled in from reference TRBV7-9 and TRBJ2-5, reads DTGVSQNPRHKITKRGQNVTFRCDPISEHNRLYWYRQTLGQGPEFLTYFQNEAQLEKSRLLSDRFSAERPKGSFSTLEIQRTEQGDSAMYLCASSVQGLETQYFGPGTRLLVL.

V usage is TRBV15 and J usage is TRBJ1-2, with D possibly TRBD1 on 5 matching bases. With 1 base removed from V and 4 bases from J, the gap between germline ends came to 16 bases. Germline V CDR1 and CDR2: LNHNV, YYDKDF (reference sequence). There are 16 residues in the CDR3. In DNA form, the CDR3 reads TGTGCCACCAGCAGAGTTGGGGGGAGCTCCCTCTATGGCTACACCTTC. This sequence encodes CATSRVGGSSLYGYTF.

This clonotype was picked up a small number of times. The chain is built from TRBV3-1 and TRBJ2-3; no reliable D call. V was clipped by 2 bases and J by 6 bases, with 6 bases between them. The CDR3 sequence is 12 residues long. CDR1 is LGHDT and CDR2 is YNNKEL in the germline V gene (reference sequence). CDR3 nucleotides: TGTGCCAGCAGCCAAATCCGGGATACGCAGTATTTT. Translation: CASSQIRDTQYF.

This clonotype was observed a few times. This rearrangement joins TRBV6-5 to TRBJ2-1, with TRBD1 identical over 8 bases. The germline V gene encodes CDR1 MNHEY and CDR2 SVGAGI. The V segment lost 6 bases and the J segment 6 bases; nucleotides outside the gene matches: 10. This CDR3 region has 15 residues. CDR3 sequence reads: CASSLRDRRGNEQFF. CDR3 bases: TGTGCCAGCAGCCTCCGGGACAGGCGCGGCAATGAGCAGTTCTTC.

This clonotype was detected only a few times. The gene calls are TRBV6-5 and TRBJ1-5; D not resolved. Germline assignment: CDR1 MNHEY and CDR2 SVGAGI. V lost 5 bases and J lost 2, with 7 bases in between. The CDR3 runs to 13 residues. The CDR3 DNA sequence: TGTGCCAGCAGTGAGAGGGGCAATCAGCCCCAGCATTTT. It codes for CASSERGNQPQHF.

This sequence joins TRBV4-2 and TRBJ2-1; 11 nucleotides line up with TRBD2. The CDR3 contains 15 residues. Trimming removed 5 bases from V and 3 bases from J; junction bases left unmatched: 3. Germline lookup yields CDR1 LGHNA and CDR2 YNFKEQ. For the CDR3, the DNA is TGTGCCAGCAGCGCTAGCGGGGGGCACTACAATGAGCAGTTCTTC. It translates to CASSASGGHYNEQFF.

This clonotype was counted between two and nine times. The chain carries TRBV19 and TRBJ1-2, with D unresolved. There are 14 residues in the CDR3. V lost 8 bases, J lost 3 bases, and 16 bases lay in between. In germline, CDR1 is LNHDA, CDR2 SQIVND (reference sequence). The CDR3 region is CASAGRNRDYGYTF. CDR3 DNA sequence: TGTGCCAGTGCTGGCCGCAATAGGGACTATGGCTACACCTTC.

There are many counts of this clonotype. The chain has TRBV6-6 and TRBJ1-2; unclear D gene. This CDR3 spans 14 amino acids. Germline V gene lookup returns CDR1 MNHNY and CDR2 SVGAGI (reference sequence). Deletions cut 2 bases from V and 6 bases from J, with 13 bases between. CDR3 sequence: CASSYVQALDGYTF. The CDR3 DNA sequence: TGTGCCAGCAGTTACGTTCAGGCCCTAGATGGCTACACCTTC.

This clonotype was seen more than once but under ten times. The rearrangement uses TRBV6-6 and TRBJ1-6; TRBD1 matches at 8 bases. The V and J ends lost 8 bases and 6 bases, in that order; junction bases with no gene match: 3. Germline assignment: CDR1 MNHNY and CDR2 SVGAGI (reference sequence). This CDR3 is built from 13 residues. The CDR3 here is CASDTGGNSPLHF. The CDR3 DNA follows: TGTGCCAGCGATACAGGGGGTAATTCACCCCTCCACTTT.

The chain carries TRBV6-2 or TRBV6-3 and TRBJ2-5; 7 bases align to TRBD1. This CDR3 is 11 amino acids long. The V gene end was trimmed by 8 bases and the J gene end by 5 bases; junction bases not matched to a gene: 2. The germline V gene encodes CDR1 MNHEY and CDR2 SVGEGT. This CDR3 is CASGTAETQYF. The CDR3 DNA reads TGTGCCAGCGGGACAGCGGAGACCCAGTACTTC.

This clonotype was seen more than once but under ten times. V gene TRBV7-9 combines with J gene TRBJ2-7, with no clear D. Germline V lookup: CDR1 SEHNR, CDR2 FQNEAQ (reference sequence). Between the trimmed V and J ends, which lost 4 bases and 3 bases, there was a span of 10 bases. The CDR3 length is 13 residues. The CDR3 sequence is CASSSLGSYEQYV. DNA of the CDR3: TGTGCCAGCAGCTCCCTCGGCAGCTACGAGCAGTACGTC.

Written as DNA, the CDR3 is TGTGCCAGCATGAGGGACAGCTCCAACTATGGCTACACCTTC. This encodes CASMRDSSNYGYTF. The chain is built from TRBV6-5 and TRBJ1-2, with 7 positions matching TRBD1. CDR3 size: 14 residues. Germline V CDR1 and CDR2: MNHEY, SVGAGI. V dropped 7 bases and J dropped 2; count of bases not matched to a gene: 7.

The J gene is TRBJ1-5, the V gene TRBV4-1; TRBD1 aligns across 7 bases. This CDR3 contains 14 residues. Germline loops: CDR1 MGHRA, CDR2 YSYEKL. Unmatched junction bases numbered 6, after V lost 3 bases and J lost 7 bases. CDR3 protein: CASSQRTGVQPQHF. CDR3 nucleotides: TGCGCCAGCAGCCAGAGGACAGGTGTGCAGCCCCAGCATTTT.

The V call is TRBV7-2, the J call TRBJ2-3; TRBD1 matches 9 bases. V lost 4 bases, J lost 3 bases, and 11 bases stayed unmatched. The CDR3 covers 17 residues. Germline values: CDR1 SGHTA, CDR2 FQGNSA. In nucleotides, the CDR3 is TGTGCCAGCAGCTCGACCGCGGGGACAGGGTGGACAGATACGCAGTATTTT. This translates into CASSSTAGTGWTDTQYF.